This entry lists 27 T cell receptor beta chains sequenced from one sample in a study of blood T cells in healthy people across ages. With a J-beta primer mix and a sample-barcoded 5' primer, a second PCR ran about 6 to 11 cycles. TCRdb reprocessed the 5' RACE reads via MiXCR and lists one record per CDR3 protein. The table has about 900,000 distinct CDR3 sequences, around 48% seen once; the top ten hold around an eighth. The sample taken for sequencing was blood. Every receptor here comes from a man younger than 45 in good health.

The chain links TRBV4-1 to TRBJ1-6; D uncertain. V lost 0 bases and J 1 base, leaving 10 bases between the germline ends. Per germline, CDR1 MGHRA and CDR2 YSYEKL. The CDR3 has 17 amino acids. The DNA for the CDR3 is TGCGCCAGCAGCCAAGATTGGCGGGGATCCTATAATTCACCCCTCCACTTT. Protein product: CASSQDWRGSYNSPLHF.

Regarding this clonotype: At one end the junction does not follow the germline gene, possibly because of a read error. The chain recombines TRBV27 with TRBJ2-1; weak D call: TRBD2 (7 bases). The CDR3 has 14 amino acids. Germline-derived CDR1 and CDR2 are MNHEY and SMNVEV (reference sequence). CDR3 amino acids: CDSLRGPSYNEQFF. The CDR3 DNA is TGTGACAGCCTGCGGGGGCCCTCCTACAATGAGCAGTTCTTC.

V is TRBV20-1 and J is TRBJ2-7; the D gene is possibly TRBD2 (5 bases). V was clipped by 4 bases and J by 4 bases, with 17 bases between them. The CDR3 contains 14 residues. Germline V gene sequence: CDR1 DFQATT, CDR2 SNEGSKA (reference sequence). CDR3 nucleotides: TGCAGTGCTACCCGAGCGGTCCAAAAATACGAGCAGTACTTC. Amino acid sequence: CSATRAVQKYEQYF.

This clonotype was detected only a few times. V is TRBV7-2 and J is TRBJ2-7, with D uncertain. Deletions cut 5 bases from V and 2 bases from J, with 13 bases between. Germline-derived CDR1 and CDR2 are SGHTA and FQGNSA. The CDR3 spans 14 residues. CDR3 region: CASSPPGHTYEQYF. CDR3 coding DNA: TGTGCCAGCAGCCCTCCGGGCCATACCTACGAGCAGTACTTC.

The chain combines TRBV6-5 with TRBJ2-5; D ambiguous. The CDR3 has 14 residues. From germline, CDR1 is MNHEY and CDR2 SVGAGI. The ends were cut back, 2 bases at V and 2 bases at J, with 9 bases in the middle. The CDR3 reads CASSYLAEQETQYF. CDR3 nucleotides: TGTGCCAGCAGTTACCTGGCGGAACAAGAGACCCAGTACTTC.

J is TRBJ2-1 and V is TRBV9, with D perhaps being TRBD1 or TRBD2 (6 bases each). Per the germline V gene, CDR1 is SGDLS and CDR2 is YYNGEE. The ends were cut back, 3 bases at V and 0 bases at J, with 10 bases in the middle. This CDR3 has 15 amino acids. The CDR3 region is CASSAEGGSYNEQFF. The CDR3 nucleotides read TGTGCCAGCAGCGCGGAGGGGGGCTCCTACAATGAGCAGTTCTTC.

The chain combines TRBV12-3 or TRBV12-4 with TRBJ2-5, with D perhaps TRBD2 (6 bases). The J call is in doubt because the DNA end fits TRBJ2-7 better. The CDR3 totals 14 residues. The CDR3 here is CASSLAGSGDEQYF. The CDR3 DNA reads TGTGCCAGCAGTTTAGCGGGTTCGGGGGACGAGCAGTACTTC.

This clonotype occurred many times. Being one base from a much bigger clone, this may be a read error. J is TRBJ2-6 and V is TRBV18; D remains unclear. The CDR3 is 14 amino acids. Germline CDR1 is KGHSH and CDR2 is LQKENI. With 2 bases removed from V and 0 bases from J, the gap between germline ends came to 2 bases. DNA of the CDR3: TGTGCCAGCTCACCAGCCTCTGGGGCCAACGTCCTGACTTTC. As protein: CASSPASGANVLTF.

The chain uses TRBV4-1 and TRBJ2-1; D call uncertain. The closer fit of TRBJ2-7 to the DNA end suggests the J call may be wrong. Germline V gene data show CDR1 as MGHRA and CDR2 as YSYEKL. This CDR3 comprises 15 residues. The DNA of the CDR3 is TGCGCCAGCAGCCCATCCTTATCCTTAGGAAATGAGCAGTACTTC. Its protein is CASSPSLSLGNEQYF.

The chain is built from TRBV29-1 and TRBJ1-1; possibly TRBD1 for D (6 bases). Germline CDR1 SQVTM, CDR2 ANQGSEA. The V end lost 6 bases, the J end lost 7 bases, and 18 bases lay between the germline ends. This CDR3 spans 13 amino acids. CDR3 bases: TGCAGCGTACGGGGGGGCGGGGGCGGTGAAGCTTTCTTT. Its translation: CSVRGGGGGEAFF.

In this sample, this clonotype turned up once. The V call is TRBV28, the J call TRBJ2-2, with TRBD2 matching 13 bases. J was trimmed by 2 bases and V by 6 bases; bases with no gene match: 3. Germline loops: CDR1 MDHEN, CDR2 SYDVKM. This CDR3 region has 16 residues. The CDR3 nucleotides read TGTGCCAGCAGGACTAGCGGGGGGCTCAACACCGGGGAGCTGTTTTTT. Its protein is CASRTSGGLNTGELFF.

This chain links TRBV7-2 with TRBJ2-4, with TRBD2 identical over 8 bases. Germline V lookup: CDR1 SGHTA, CDR2 FQGNSA. J lost 0 bases, V lost 9 bases, and 4 bases had no gene match. The CDR3 has 14 residues. As DNA, the CDR3 is TGTGCCAGTAGCGGGGACATAGCCAAAAACATTCAGTACTTC. Encoded protein: CASSGDIAKNIQYF.

As regards this clonotype: A junction boundary mismatches the germline segment, possibly from a read error. The genes are TRBV3-1 and TRBJ2-7; TRBD2 aligns across 11 bases. Per the germline V gene, CDR1 is LGHDT and CDR2 is YNNKEL (reference sequence). There are 17 residues in the CDR3. The CDR3 spells CASSQEATLAGVREQYF. In nucleotides, the CDR3 is TGTGCTAGCAGCCAAGAAGCGACACTAGCGGGAGTTCGGGAGCAGTACTTC.

Many counts were recorded for this clonotype. The J gene is TRBJ2-5, the V gene TRBV7-2; unclear D gene. CDR1 and CDR2 (germline): SGHTA, FQGNSA. V was shortened by 1 base and J by 5 bases, with 5 bases between the two germline ends. CDR3 size: 12 residues. The CDR3 DNA sequence: TGTGCCAGCAGCTTAGGGCCGGAGACCCAGTACTTC. It translates to CASSLGPETQYF.

This sequence joins TRBV7-9 and TRBJ2-1; tentative D call: TRBD2 (7 bases). V lost 3 bases and J 7 bases, leaving 16 bases between the germline ends. Germline values: CDR1 SEHNR, CDR2 FQNEAQ (reference sequence). The CDR3 extends over 15 amino acids. The CDR3 sequence is CASSFSAGARNEQFF. DNA for the CDR3: TGTGCCAGCAGCTTCTCGGCGGGGGCAAGGAATGAGCAGTTCTTC.

The chain uses TRBV5-1 and TRBJ2-7, with D tentatively TRBD2 (5 bases). The V and J ends lost 4 bases and 3 bases respectively, with 8 bases between them. The CDR3 covers 12 residues. CDR1 and CDR2 from the germline V gene are SGHRS and YFSETQ. This CDR3 reads CASSEDYYEQYF. CDR3 nucleotide sequence: TGCGCCAGCAGCGAAGACTACTACGAGCAGTACTTC.

The chain is built from TRBV4-1 and TRBJ1-4, with D unresolved. From germline, CDR1 is MGHRA and CDR2 YSYEKL. Deletions cut 2 bases from V and 5 bases from J, with 9 bases between. The CDR3 runs to 14 residues. CDR3 sequence: CASSQRSFNEKLFF. CDR3 bases: TGCGCCAGCAGCCAAAGGTCTTTCAATGAAAAACTGTTTTTT.

The chain combines TRBV25-1 with TRBJ2-7; tentatively, D is TRBD2 (6 bases). The germline V gene encodes CDR1 MGHDK and CDR2 SYGVNS. The CDR3 extends over 16 amino acids. V lost 1 base to trimming and J lost 3 bases, with 16 bases between them. The CDR3 here is CASSEFNPSDRYEQYF. CDR3 coding DNA: TGTGCCAGCAGTGAATTTAATCCTAGCGACCGCTACGAGCAGTACTTC.

The table lists this clonotype with a few counts. The V gene is TRBV29-1, the J gene TRBJ1-5; possible D gene TRBD1, 5 bases. Per the germline V gene, CDR1 is SQVTM and CDR2 is ANQGSEA. V dropped 7 bases and J dropped 4 bases, with 11 bases sitting between them. This CDR3 has 12 amino acids. The CDR3 DNA reads TGCAGCGCCGCTCAGGGAAATCAGCCCCAGCATTTT. Amino acid sequence: CSAAQGNQPQHF.

The V call is TRBV12-3 or TRBV12-4, the J call TRBJ2-1; maybe TRBD2 (6 bases). Trimming removed 7 bases from V and 3 bases from J, with 10 bases in between. The CDR3 runs to 13 residues. The CDR3 protein is CASMSRDYNEQFF. The CDR3 nucleotides are TGTGCCAGCATGTCGCGGGACTACAATGAGCAGTTCTTC.

V gene TRBV29-1 combines with J gene TRBJ2-1; D is perhaps TRBD1 (6 bases). The CDR3 is 13 amino acids. Trimming left V 4 bases short and J 6 bases short, with 13 bases between. CDR1 and CDR2 from the germline V gene are SQVTM and ANQGSEA. The CDR3: CSVVPTGCNEQFF. As DNA, the CDR3 is TGCAGCGTTGTGCCGACAGGCTGCAATGAGCAGTTCTTC.

This chain's CDR3 is CASSQEPRTAEQYF. The CDR3 nucleotides read TGCGCCAGCAGCCAAGAACCCCGGACAGCTGAACAGTACTTC. The genes are TRBV4-1 and TRBJ2-5, with D possibly TRBD1 on 6 matching bases. Between the trimmed V and J ends, which lost 0 bases and 11 bases, there was a span of 16 bases. The CDR3 totals 14 residues. Germline V lookup: CDR1 MGHRA, CDR2 YSYEKL.

The chain carries TRBV5-1 and TRBJ1-1; 7 bases align to TRBD1. V was pared by 5 bases and J by 0 bases, with 7 bases of the junction left unmatched. In germline, CDR1 is SGHRS, CDR2 YFSETQ. This CDR3 is built from 15 residues. CDR3 protein: CASSLQGNMNTEAFF. CDR3 in DNA: TGCGCCAGCAGTTTACAGGGGAACATGAACACTGAAGCTTTCTTT.

The chain recombines TRBV7-2 with TRBJ2-1; no reliable D call. The length of the CDR3 is 11 residues. Germline lookup yields CDR1 SGHTA and CDR2 FQGNSA. Trimming stripped 0 bases from V and 12 bases from J, with 6 bases between. For the CDR3, the DNA is TGTGCCAGCAGCTTAGCCCTCAGGCAGTTCTTC. It encodes CASSLALRQFF.

This clonotype is classed as medium-sized. The CDR3 loop is CSARPDANNEQFF. Here the CDR3 DNA reads TGCAGTGCTAGACCGGACGCCAACAATGAGCAGTTCTTC. The chain joins TRBV20-1 to TRBJ2-1; D ambiguous. Between the trimmed V and J ends, which lost 2 bases and 5 bases, there was a span of 10 bases. Germline CDR1 reads DFQATT; CDR2 reads SNEGSKA (reference sequence). The CDR3 is 13 amino acids.

This clonotype occurred once. The chain has TRBV6-6 and TRBJ2-5; 7 bases agree with TRBD2. Germline V gives CDR1 MNHNY, CDR2 SVGAGI (reference sequence). The CDR3 has 17 amino acids. With V trimmed by 2 bases and J by 1 base, 10 bases remained unmatched. The CDR3: CASSYHRRGGTQETQYF. The CDR3, as DNA: TGTGCCAGCAGTTACCATCGGCGGGGAGGGACCCAAGAGACCCAGTACTTC.

The chain recombines TRBV20-1 with TRBJ2-3; 8 nucleotides align to TRBD2. Per the germline V gene, CDR1 is DFQATT and CDR2 is SNEGSKA (reference sequence). Trimming took 0 bases from V and 6 from J; bases not matched to a gene: 11. The CDR3 runs to 16 residues. The CDR3 nucleotides read TGCAGTGCTAGAGACAAGACTAGCGAACTGAGGGATACGCAGTATTTT. It is translated as CSARDKTSELRDTQYF.